This is a list of T cell receptor beta chains from one sample in a study of shared clonotypes between healthy human individuals. Produced via immunoSEQ multiplex PCR; TCRdb's table is partial and in-frame only. The sample has around 2,100,000 clones; about 95% are singletons. Sample: naive CD8+ T cells sorted from blood. The source is a man aged 18 to 30 in good health. Each CDR3 is given without its conserved first and last residue. Each record gives: CDR3 protein, V gene.

CDR3aa: ASSLQGPTYEQY; v_gene: TRBV27
CDR3aa: ARSQPMGWTSGSDTQY; v_gene: TRBV5-3
CDR3aa: ASSPPPGDYEQY; v_gene: TRBV18
CDR3aa: ASSPRETYNEQF; v_gene: TRBV27
CDR3aa: ASTGDHWGYT; v_gene: TRBV2
CDR3aa: AWSVGVAYEQY; v_gene: TRBV30
CDR3aa: ASSGGGPAYNEQF; v_gene: TRBV5-1
CDR3aa: ASSSQREITYEQY; v_gene: TRBV5-6
CDR3aa: ASSAPRGPNQPQH; v_gene: TRBV28
CDR3aa: ASSELAGGPYEQY; v_gene: TRBV5-1
CDR3aa: ASSSISGTDYGYT; v_gene: TRBV27
CDR3aa: ASSLVGGLAETQY; v_gene: TRBV7-2
CDR3aa: ASSQDASGRAQNEQF; v_gene: TRBV4-3
CDR3aa: ASSTGGTYEQY; v_gene: TRBV4-1
CDR3aa: ASSPGAETNEKLF; v_gene: TRBV28
CDR3aa: ASSLTPGAATGL; v_gene: TRBV27
CDR3aa: ASSLFGVGMNTEAF; v_gene: TRBV7-3
CDR3aa: ASSLAVSSYNEQF; v_gene: TRBV7-3
CDR3aa: SVEEGTGGKDEQY; v_gene: TRBV29-1
CDR3aa: ASSYASSSEKLF; v_gene: TRBV6-5
CDR3aa: ASSWDRGDTQY; v_gene: TRBV5-6
CDR3aa: AILRGNEQY; v_gene: TRBV10-3
CDR3aa: ASSLGVSSGNTIY; v_gene: TRBV7-2
CDR3aa: ASSEASGTGICYT; v_gene: TRBV2
CDR3aa: ASSAFSIPYQETQY; v_gene: TRBV7-8
CDR3aa: ASSVVGGAAGEAF; v_gene: TRBV9
CDR3aa: ASSEGGPGQPQH; v_gene: TRBV27
CDR3aa: ASSLLAAYQETQY; v_gene: TRBV7-9
CDR3aa: ASSFGTENTEAF; v_gene: TRBV7-9
CDR3aa: AWSVQGKYNSPLH; v_gene: TRBV30
CDR3aa: ASSLGKVWTGSQETQY; v_gene: TRBV5-6
CDR3aa: ASSQDPITGENTGELF; v_gene: TRBV4-3
CDR3aa: ASSPTELSAYNEQF; v_gene: TRBV4-2
CDR3aa: ASTDESWGNSPLH; v_gene: TRBV2
CDR3aa: ASSQSSGRTDTQY; v_gene: TRBV4-3
CDR3aa: ASSAGGTSGSEQY; v_gene: TRBV6-1
CDR3aa: ASSLWASPLNEQY; v_gene: TRBV27
CDR3aa: ASTGVQETQY; v_gene: TRBV2
CDR3aa: ASTPGGNTGELF; v_gene: TRBV9
CDR3aa: ASSLSIPRNQETQY; v_gene: TRBV27
CDR3aa: ASSDWQNYGYT; v_gene: TRBV2